The 11 T cell receptor beta chains below come from one sample, sequenced in a study of blood T cell repertoires in COVID-19. Measured with immunoSEQ multiplex PCR; TCRdb has only the in-frame clones, and not every one. This table has around 250,000 clones, approximately 80% appearing once. Specimen: PBMCs or T cells enriched from blood (not recorded which). Source of these receptors: a middle-aged man who had been exposed to COVID-19.

The chain uses TRBV7-6 and TRBJ1-3; D not certain. This CDR3 comprises 15 residues. V was cut by 5 bases and J by 0 bases, with 11 bases left in between. Germline CDR1 and CDR2: SGHVS and FNYEAQ. CDR3 protein: CASSLQQFSGNTIYF. CDR3 in DNA: TGTGCCAGCAGCCTTCAACAGTTCTCTGGAAACACCATATATTTT.

The chain couples TRBV10-3 to TRBJ1-5, with unresolved D. The CDR3 runs to 13 residues. Germline CDR1 and CDR2: ENHRY and SYGVKD. V was pared by 7 bases and J by 0 bases, with 7 bases between. CDR3 in amino acids: CAINKDSNQPQHF. The CDR3 DNA sequence: TGTGCCATCAACAAAGATAGCAATCAGCCCCAGCATTTT.

The rearrangement joins TRBV7-3 to TRBJ2-2; TRBD2 matches 10 bases. The V and J ends lost 2 bases and 6 bases, in that order; junction bases with no gene match: 9. CDR1 SGHTA and CDR2 FQGTGA come from the germline V gene. The CDR3 has 17 residues. The CDR3 here is CASSLSALAGVPGELFF. In nucleotides, the CDR3 is TGTGCCAGCAGCTTATCGGCCCTAGCGGGAGTACCCGGGGAGCTGTTTTTT.

V gene TRBV4-2 combines with J gene TRBJ1-6; D remains ambiguous. V was shortened by 0 bases and J by 5 bases, with 14 bases between the two germline ends. This CDR3 has 17 residues. Germline V gives CDR1 LGHNA, CDR2 YNFKEQ. The CDR3 here is CASSQDLTQVNNSPLHF. CDR3 bases: TGTGCCAGCAGCCAAGATCTCACCCAGGTTAATAATTCACCCCTCCACTTT.

The chain uses TRBV10-3 and TRBJ2-7, with 11 bases that match TRBD2. The CDR3 spans 15 residues. J gave up 6 bases and V 10 bases, and 14 bases lay outside the gene matches. Germline CDR1 reads ENHRY; CDR2 reads SYGVKD. The CDR3 DNA reads TGTGCCACCGCCGCACTAGCGGGAGCAGTTGGCGAGCAGTACTTC. Residues: CATAALAGAVGEQYF.

The genes are TRBV10-3 and TRBJ1-4, with D perhaps matching TRBD1 (6 bases). This CDR3 spans 14 amino acids. Germline V CDR1 and CDR2: ENHRY, SYGVKD. Trimming left V 5 bases short and J 5 bases short, with 12 bases between. The CDR3, as DNA: TGTGCCATCAGTCAGACAGGCGGAAATGAAAAACTGTTTTTT. This translates into CAISQTGGNEKLFF.

The V gene is TRBV5-1, the J gene TRBJ2-3; D not certain. In germline, CDR1 is SGHRS, CDR2 YFSETQ. Trimming pared 0 bases from V and 5 bases from J, leaving 10 bases between. This CDR3 has 14 amino acids. This CDR3 reads CASSLGVFEDTQYF. CDR3 coding DNA: TGCGCCAGCAGCTTGGGAGTTTTCGAAGATACGCAGTATTTT.

V and J are TRBV9 and TRBJ1-6, with a weak D call TRBD1 (6 bases). From germline, CDR1 is SGDLS and CDR2 YYNGEE. CDR3 length: 15 amino acids. Between the trimmed V and J ends, which lost 3 bases and 4 bases, there was a span of 11 bases. CDR3: CASSAEDSYNSPLHF. As DNA, the CDR3 is TGTGCCAGCAGCGCTGAGGACAGTTATAATTCACCCCTCCACTTT. The variable domain in full, completed from reference TRBV9 and TRBJ1-6, reads DSGVTQTPKHLITATGQRVTLRCSPRSGDLSVYWYQQSLDQGLQFLIQYYNGEERAKGNILERFSAQQFPDLHSELNLSSLELGDSALYFCASSAEDSYNSPLHFGNGTRLTVT.

This clone occurred once. This sequence joins TRBV11-1 and TRBJ1-6, with D tentatively TRBD1 (6 bases). There are 13 residues in the CDR3. Germline loops: CDR1 SGHAT, CDR2 FQDESV (reference sequence). V was shortened by 2 bases and J by 7 bases, with 6 bases between the two germline ends. The CDR3 DNA reads TGTGCCAGCAGCTTAACAGGGAATTCACCCCTCCACTTT. Its translation is CASSLTGNSPLHF.

The chain employs TRBV7-6 and TRBJ2-1; possibly TRBD2 for D (5 bases). The germline V gene encodes CDR1 SGHVS and CDR2 FNYEAQ. With 1 base removed from V and 7 bases from J, the gap between germline ends came to 14 bases. CDR3 length: 15 amino acids. Written as DNA, the CDR3 is TGTGCCAGCAGCTTAGACGTTGCGGGTGGGAATGAGCAGTTCTTC. Its translation: CASSLDVAGGNEQFF. Looking up the rest from reference TRBV7-6 and TRBJ2-1 gives the full variable domain: GAGVSQSPRYKVTKRGQDVALRCDPISGHVSLYWYRQALGQGPEFLTYFNYEAQQDKSGLPNDRFSAERPEGSISTLTIQRTEQRDSAMYRCASSLDVAGGNEQFFGPGTRLTVL.

The V and J genes are TRBV6-6 and TRBJ2-5; D unclear. CDR1 is MNHNY, CDR2 SVGAGI, per germline (reference sequence). V dropped 2 bases and J dropped 3 bases, with 10 bases sitting between them. The CDR3 is 14 amino acids. The chain's CDR3 is CASSYGGREETQYF. Written as DNA, the CDR3 is TGTGCCAGCAGTTACGGCGGCAGAGAAGAGACCCAGTACTTC.